This T cell receptor (beta chain) comes out of a study of blood T cells in healthy people across ages. The use of a sample-barcoded 5' primer and a J-beta primer mix characterized a second PCR of about 6 to 11 cycles. Each cDNA molecule, via a template-switch adaptor with 12 random nucleotides, was tagged. TCRdb re-called the 5' RACE reads through MiXCR, storing one row per CDR3 protein. This sample yields around 870,000 distinct CDR3 sequences, of which less than 35% are seen a single time; 15% to 20% belongs to the top ten. This clonotype was recorded many times. Its antigen is unknown. Study-level points and caveats: In long-lived donors, naive CD4+ cell counts and diversity exceeded those of aged donors. Observed TCR beta diversity per million T cells went down as age went up. This fall followed a roughly linear course with age.

The material sequenced was blood. This clonotype was obtained from a woman of 80 years or more in good health.

CDR3 nucleotides: TGTGCCAGCAGCGAGGGGCCGCAGGGCCAAGAGACCCAGTACTTC. It codes for CASSEGPQGQETQYF. This chain joins TRBV9 and TRBJ2-5; possibly TRBD1 for D (5 bases). V gave up 3 bases and J gave up 1 base, with 13 bases separating them. Germline V gene lookup returns CDR1 SGDLS and CDR2 YYNGEE. The CDR3 sequence is 15 residues long.